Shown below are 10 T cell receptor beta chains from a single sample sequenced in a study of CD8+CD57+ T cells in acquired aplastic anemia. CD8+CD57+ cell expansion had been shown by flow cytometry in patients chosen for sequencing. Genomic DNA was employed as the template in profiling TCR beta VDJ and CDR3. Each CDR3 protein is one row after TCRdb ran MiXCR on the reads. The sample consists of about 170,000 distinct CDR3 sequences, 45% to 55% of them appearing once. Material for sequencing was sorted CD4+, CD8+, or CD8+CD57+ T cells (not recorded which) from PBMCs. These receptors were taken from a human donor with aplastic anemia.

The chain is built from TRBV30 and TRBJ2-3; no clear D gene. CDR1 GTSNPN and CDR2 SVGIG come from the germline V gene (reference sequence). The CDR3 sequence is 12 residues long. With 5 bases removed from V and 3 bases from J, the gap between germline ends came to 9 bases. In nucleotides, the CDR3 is TGTGCCTGGGGGGTAGGGACAGATACGCAGTATTTT. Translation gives CAWGVGTDTQYF.

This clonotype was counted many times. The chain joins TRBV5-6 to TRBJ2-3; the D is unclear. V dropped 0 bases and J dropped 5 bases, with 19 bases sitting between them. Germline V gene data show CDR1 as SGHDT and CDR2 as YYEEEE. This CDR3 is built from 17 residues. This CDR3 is CASSLGGSRTWVDTQYF. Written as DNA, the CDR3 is TGTGCCAGCAGCTTGGGTGGATCCAGGACGTGGGTAGATACGCAGTATTTT.

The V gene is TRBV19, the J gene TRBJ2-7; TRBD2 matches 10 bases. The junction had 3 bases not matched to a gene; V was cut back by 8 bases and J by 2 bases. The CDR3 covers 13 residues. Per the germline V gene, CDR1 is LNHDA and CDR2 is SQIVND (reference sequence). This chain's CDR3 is CASASGRAYEQYF. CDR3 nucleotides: TGTGCCAGTGCGAGCGGGAGGGCCTACGAGCAGTACTTC.

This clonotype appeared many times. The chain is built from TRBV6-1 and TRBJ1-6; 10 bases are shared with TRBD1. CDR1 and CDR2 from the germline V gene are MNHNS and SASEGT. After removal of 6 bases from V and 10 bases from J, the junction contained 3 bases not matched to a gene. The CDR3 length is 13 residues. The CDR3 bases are TGTGCCAGCAGGGGGACAGGGGTGTCACCCCTCCACTTT. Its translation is CASRGTGVSPLHF.

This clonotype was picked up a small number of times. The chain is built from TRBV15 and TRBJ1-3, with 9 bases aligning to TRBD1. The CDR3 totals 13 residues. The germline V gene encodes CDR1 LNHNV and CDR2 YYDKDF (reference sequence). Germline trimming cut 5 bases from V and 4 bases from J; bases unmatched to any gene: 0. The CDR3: CATSGTGGNTIYF. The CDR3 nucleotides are TGTGCCACCAGCGGGACAGGGGGAAACACCATATATTTT.

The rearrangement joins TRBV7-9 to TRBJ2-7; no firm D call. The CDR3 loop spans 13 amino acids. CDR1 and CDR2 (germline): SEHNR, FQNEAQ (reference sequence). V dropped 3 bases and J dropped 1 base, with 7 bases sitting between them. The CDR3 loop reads CASSFYRSYEQYF. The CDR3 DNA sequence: TGTGCCAGCAGCTTTTACAGATCCTACGAGCAGTACTTC.

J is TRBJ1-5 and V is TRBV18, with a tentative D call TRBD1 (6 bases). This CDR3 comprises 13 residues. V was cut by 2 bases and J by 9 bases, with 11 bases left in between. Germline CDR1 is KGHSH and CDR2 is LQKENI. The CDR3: CASSPSDSRPQHF. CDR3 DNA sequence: TGTGCCAGCTCACCATCGGACAGTCGGCCCCAGCATTTT.

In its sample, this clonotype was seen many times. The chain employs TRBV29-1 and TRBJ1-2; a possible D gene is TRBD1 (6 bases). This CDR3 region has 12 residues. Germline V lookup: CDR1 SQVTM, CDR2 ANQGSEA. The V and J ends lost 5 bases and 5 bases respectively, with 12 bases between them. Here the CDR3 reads CSVLRGRYGYTF. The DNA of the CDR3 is TGCAGCGTTCTCAGGGGAAGGTATGGCTACACCTTC.

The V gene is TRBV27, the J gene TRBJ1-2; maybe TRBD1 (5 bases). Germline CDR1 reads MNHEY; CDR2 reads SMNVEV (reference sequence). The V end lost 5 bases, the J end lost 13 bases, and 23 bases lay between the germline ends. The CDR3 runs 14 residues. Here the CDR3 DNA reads TGTGCCAGCAGTCCCTTAGACAGATTAGGTGCGGTCACCTTC. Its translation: CASSPLDRLGAVTF.

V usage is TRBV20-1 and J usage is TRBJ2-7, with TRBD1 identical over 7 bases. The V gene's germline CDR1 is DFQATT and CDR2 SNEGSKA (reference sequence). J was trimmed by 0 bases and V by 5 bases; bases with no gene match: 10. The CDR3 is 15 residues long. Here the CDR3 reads CSAATQGVDSYEQYF. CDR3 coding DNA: TGCAGTGCTGCCACTCAGGGGGTGGACTCCTACGAGCAGTACTTC.